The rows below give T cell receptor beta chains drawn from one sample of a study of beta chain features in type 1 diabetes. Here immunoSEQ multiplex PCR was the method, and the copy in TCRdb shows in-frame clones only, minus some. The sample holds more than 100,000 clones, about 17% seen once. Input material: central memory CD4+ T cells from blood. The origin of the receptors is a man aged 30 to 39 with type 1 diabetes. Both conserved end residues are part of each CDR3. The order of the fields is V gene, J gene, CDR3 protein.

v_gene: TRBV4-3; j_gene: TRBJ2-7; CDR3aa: CASSQGFGAENAYEQYF
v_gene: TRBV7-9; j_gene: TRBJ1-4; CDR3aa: CASSRDRATNEKLFF
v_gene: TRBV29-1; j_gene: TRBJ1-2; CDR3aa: CSVESGARYTF
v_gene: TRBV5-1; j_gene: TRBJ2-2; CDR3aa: CASSLEVTGGTGELFF
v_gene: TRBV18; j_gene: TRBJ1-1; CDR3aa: CASSPDQNTEAFF
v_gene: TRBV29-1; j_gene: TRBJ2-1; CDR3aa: CSALYRTGLKAYNEQFF
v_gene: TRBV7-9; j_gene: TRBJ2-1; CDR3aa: CASSMDRSGNEQFF
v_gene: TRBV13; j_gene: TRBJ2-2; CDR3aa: CASGLWDSYTGELFF
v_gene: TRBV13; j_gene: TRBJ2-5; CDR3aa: CASSLGAGLQETQYF
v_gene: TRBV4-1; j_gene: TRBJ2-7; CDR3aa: CASSQPGGQLYEQYF
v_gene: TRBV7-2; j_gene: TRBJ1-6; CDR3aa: CASSPGQGYSPLHF
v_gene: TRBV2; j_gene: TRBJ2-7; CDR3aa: CASLARGGEQYF
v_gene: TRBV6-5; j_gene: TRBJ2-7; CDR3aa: CASSFGLRGSYEQYF
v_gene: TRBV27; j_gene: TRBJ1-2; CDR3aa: CASRPGTAYNYGYTF
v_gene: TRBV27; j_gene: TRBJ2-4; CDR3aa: CASSPLPGSKNIQYF
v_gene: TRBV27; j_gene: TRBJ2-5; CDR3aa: CASSPGTSGAETQYF
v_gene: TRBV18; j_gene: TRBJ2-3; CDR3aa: CASSPPGGKDTQYF
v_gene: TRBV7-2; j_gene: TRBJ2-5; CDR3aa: CASSFRNQETQYF
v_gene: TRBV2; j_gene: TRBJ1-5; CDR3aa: CATAKTGGNQPQHF
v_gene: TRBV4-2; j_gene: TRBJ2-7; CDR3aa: CASSPTSGGADEQYF
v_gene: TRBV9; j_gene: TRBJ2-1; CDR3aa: CASSGRQGSRLEQFF